Given below is one T cell receptor beta chain in context. Its binding antigen is unknown. Relative to the germline gene, one junction end is altered; a read error may explain this. The CDR3 holds 13 amino acids from the cysteine to the phenylalanine. Only the CDR3 DNA is retained, 39 bases long and in frame from the first base. The germline V gene encodes CDR1 MNHEY and CDR2 SVGEGT. TCR libraries were constructed from approximately 360 ng RNA using the Immunoverse kit, and molecular barcoded adaptors covering alpha/delta and beta/gamma chains were employed. TCR library preparation used the same RNA that was used for transcriptome sequencing. Sequencing of the TCR libraries was done on an Illumina HiSeq 4000 with 2 x 150 cycles. The paper's data handling went like this. MiXCR aligned TCR reads to human V, D, J and C references and assembled the aligned reads into CDR3 clonotypes, with quality filtering and error correction included. The tcR package in R was used for analysis of clonotype counts and gene usage diversity. For inspection of raw mapping reads, RNA-seq reads were mapped by STAR aligner version 2.5.3a onto GRCh37 of the human genome. To test the effect of sequencing depth on detected clonotypes, IR-seq fastq files were randomly downsampled using Seqtk 1.3. The public reads were reanalyzed by TCRdb: fastp trimming at Q25, MiXCR alignment, in-frame beta chains only. Entries that share a CDR3 protein sequence are merged under the most common genes and DNA. Here the V and J calls rest on TCRdb's processing, not on the authors' analysis. The sample table lists 75,000 to 95,000 distinct CDR3 sequences, about a fifth of them with a count of one. The ten largest make up roughly an eighth of the sample.

Every patient had bone marrow sampled at the time of active disease. Ficoll-Hypaque density gradient centrifugation was used to isolate bone marrow mononuclear cells. Myeloma plasma cells were removed and CD138-negative cells were collected by negative selection after labeling with CD138 magnetic microbeads on a MACS separator. Purity of the isolated cells was checked by flow cytometry on an Attune NxT using CD138 antibodies. Total RNA was extracted with TRIzol reagent and quantified with a NanoDrop spectrophotometer. Paired RNA-seq and IR-seq were performed on each patient's CD138-negative bone marrow sample. These data originate in a study of read filtering for tumor transcriptome and immune sequencing (dated by TCRdb to about 2020). Turning to the overall study: The cohort consisted of over 16 male and 14 female patients, with a mean age of around 66 years and an age range of roughly 47 to 90. By revised international staging, about 8 patients were R-ISS I, 16 were R-ISS II and over five were R-ISS III. Whole-transcriptome libraries were prepared with the TruSeq RNA Access Library Prep Kit after DNase treatment. Per sample, about 4.05 to 10.27 million TCR-region mapped reads were obtained with IR-seq, compared with only roughly 75 to 1,400 with RNA-seq. Using the same bone marrow samples, the study compared TCR repertoires obtained by targeted immune repertoire sequencing with those obtained by bulk whole-transcriptome sequencing. A main aim was a read-filtering strategy for immune repertoire data, specifically whether clonotypes supported by a single read should be removed. Results the study describes overall, beyond this receptor: Compared with RNA-seq, IR-seq captured clonotypes at much higher depth and more reliably, and a smaller IR-seq throughput was enough to identify most shared clonotypes. In IR-seq, roughly 79% of clonotypes but approximately 3.8% of total reads were represented by single-read clonotypes, whereas in RNA-seq, 60% to 75% of clonotypes and around 45% of reads were represented by single-read clonotypes. The sorted CD138-negative fraction was composed of a mixed bone marrow immune population rather than of purified T cells. When single-read clonotypes were removed, the proportions of shared clonotypes in IR-seq and RNA-seq correlated more strongly.

Sequencing used a population of CD138-negative cells sorted from bone marrow. What the cell subset or site label conveys for this sample: bone marrow mononuclear cells depleted of CD138+ plasma/myeloma cells by negative magnetic selection. This TCR came from a donor aged 40 or over with multiple myeloma. The V gene is TRBV6-2 or TRBV6-3 and the J gene is TRBJ2-3; there is no confident call for the D gene. The base sequence is TGTGCCAGCACTTCTGGAACCCCATATACGCGGTATTTT. It encodes CASTSGTPYTRYF.